This is a list of T cell receptor beta chains from one sample in a study of PD-1 blockade in classical Hodgkin lymphoma. Assay: immunoSEQ multiplex PCR; the TCRdb copy retains only in-frame clones and omits some. The table records about 110,000 clones, about 88% of them present only once. The sequences come from peripheral blood mononuclear cells (PBMCs), collected before the second cycle of nivolumab. The receptors come from a human donor with classical Hodgkin lymphoma. CDR3s include the opening cysteine and the closing phenylalanine or tryptophan. D genes are given only for firm matches. Size is stated for part of the rows, as once, few or many counts, or as a class when the clone is expanded.

CDR3aa: CARRGAVNEQFF
CDR3nt: TGTGCCAGGAGGGGGGCGGTGAATGAGCAGTTCTTC
v_gene: TRBV6-5
d_gene: -
j_gene: TRBJ2-1
abundance: -

CDR3aa: CASSVRGTGELFF
CDR3nt: TGTGCCAGCAGCGTCCGCGGGACCGGGGAGCTGTTTTTT
v_gene: TRBV9
d_gene: -
j_gene: TRBJ2-2
abundance: -

CDR3aa: CASSRTGGTADTQYF
CDR3nt: TGCGCCAGCAGCCGGACAGGGGGGACGGCAGATACGCAGTATTTT
v_gene: TRBV5-1
d_gene: TRBD1
j_gene: TRBJ2-3
abundance: -

CDR3aa: CASSLGSGGGISTDTQYF
CDR3nt: TGCGCCAGCAGCTTGGGTAGCGGAGGGGGAATTAGCACAGATACGCAGTATTTT
v_gene: TRBV5-1
d_gene: -
j_gene: TRBJ2-3
abundance: -

CDR3aa: CASSSQASTDTQYF
CDR3nt: TGCGCCAGCAGTAGTCAGGCGAGCACAGATACGCAGTATTTT
v_gene: TRBV5-1
d_gene: -
j_gene: TRBJ2-3
abundance: -

CDR3aa: CASSQDRVLAKNIQYF
CDR3nt: TGTGCCAGCAGCCAGGACAGGGTCCTAGCCAAAAACATTCAGTACTTC
v_gene: TRBV28
d_gene: TRBD1
j_gene: TRBJ2-4
abundance: -

CDR3aa: CASSERDRHDEKLFF
CDR3nt: TGTGCCAGCAGTGAAAGGGACAGACATGATGAAAAACTGTTTTTT
v_gene: TRBV6-1
d_gene: TRBD1
j_gene: TRBJ1-4
abundance: -

CDR3aa: CASSLALSGSRTYGYTF
CDR3nt: TGTGCCAGCAGCTTAGCGCTATCCGGCAGTCGGACCTATGGCTACACCTTC
v_gene: TRBV11-1
d_gene: -
j_gene: TRBJ1-2
abundance: -

CDR3aa: CASSLPHRGTEAFF
CDR3nt: TGTGCCAGCAGCTTACCTCATCGGGGCACTGAAGCTTTCTTT
v_gene: TRBV11-2
d_gene: -
j_gene: TRBJ1-1
abundance: -

CDR3aa: CATSNLNTEAFF
CDR3nt: TGTGCCACCAGCAACCTCAACACTGAAGCTTTCTTT
v_gene: TRBV15
d_gene: -
j_gene: TRBJ1-1
abundance: -

CDR3aa: CASRAEHSNQPQHF
CDR3nt: TGTGCCAGCAGAGCGGAACATAGCAATCAGCCCCAGCATTTT
v_gene: TRBV6-5
d_gene: -
j_gene: TRBJ1-5
abundance: -

CDR3aa: CSARDRTGAFF
CDR3nt: TGCAGTGCTAGAGATAGGACAGGGGCTTTCTTT
v_gene: TRBV20-1
d_gene: TRBD1
j_gene: TRBJ1-1
abundance: few

CDR3aa: CASRSTGGSFYEQYF
CDR3nt: TGTGCCAGCAGATCGACAGGGGGGAGTTTCTACGAGCAGTACTTC
v_gene: TRBV2
d_gene: TRBD1
j_gene: TRBJ2-7
abundance: -

CDR3aa: CASSPVTPGTDYGYTF
CDR3nt: TGTGCCAGCAGTCCCGTAACCCCTGGGACAGACTATGGCTACACCTTC
v_gene: TRBV27
d_gene: TRBD1
j_gene: TRBJ1-2
abundance: -

CDR3aa: CASSYSHGYEQYF
CDR3nt: TGTGCCAGCAGTTACTCCCACGGCTACGAGCAGTACTTC
v_gene: TRBV6-5
d_gene: -
j_gene: TRBJ2-7
abundance: -

CDR3aa: CASSLAGTSRSTDTQYF
CDR3nt: TGTGCCAGCAGTTTAGCCGGGACTAGCCGTAGCACAGATACGCAGTATTTT
v_gene: TRBV27
d_gene: TRBD2
j_gene: TRBJ2-3
abundance: -

CDR3aa: CASALGRARETQYF
CDR3nt: TGTGCCAGCGCCCTGGGTAGGGCCCGAGAGACCCAGTACTTC
v_gene: TRBV6-1
d_gene: -
j_gene: TRBJ2-5
abundance: once

CDR3aa: CASSPRPDRPLGYTF
CDR3nt: TGCGCCAGCAGCCCCCGACCCGACAGGCCGCTTGGCTACACCTTC
v_gene: TRBV5-1
d_gene: -
j_gene: TRBJ1-2
abundance: -

CDR3aa: CASGDPGGPIYGYTF
CDR3nt: TGTGCCAGCGGAGACCCAGGGGGGCCGATCTATGGCTACACCTTC
v_gene: TRBV27
d_gene: TRBD1
j_gene: TRBJ1-2
abundance: -

CDR3aa: CASGPPGGEGGYTF
CDR3nt: TGTGCCAGCGGGCCCCCAGGGGGCGAGGGAGGCTACACCTTC
v_gene: TRBV2
d_gene: TRBD1
j_gene: TRBJ1-2
abundance: -

CDR3aa: CASSAGRIEQYF
CDR3nt: TGTGCCAGCAGTGCTGGCAGAATCGAGCAGTACTTC
v_gene: TRBV6-1
d_gene: -
j_gene: TRBJ2-7
abundance: -

CDR3aa: CASSFLDPNTGELFF
CDR3nt: TGTGCCAGCAGTTTTCTGGACCCGAACACCGGGGAGCTGTTTTTT
v_gene: TRBV27
d_gene: -
j_gene: TRBJ2-2
abundance: -